This T cell receptor beta chain came from a study of blood T cell repertoires in COVID-19. Looking at the study overall: Samples came from the United States, Italy and Spain, spanning acute and convalescent COVID-19.

The CDR3 extends over 15 amino acids. CDR1 and CDR2 from the germline V gene are SGHAT and FQNNGV. The ends were cut back, 5 bases at V and 0 bases at J, with 11 bases in the middle. Authors' analysis steps: Using reference gene primer amplification, nucleated cell counts were estimated. TCRdb keeps only in-frame clones here, not all; method: immunoSEQ multiplex PCR. The DNA was the basis for D and trimming; V, J and clone size are from that table. Among 90,000 to 100,000 clones listed, roughly 84% were seen once. The specimen sequenced was peripheral blood. This sequence originates from a man between 65 and 85 years old with active or convalescent COVID-19. V and J are TRBV11-2 and TRBJ1-3, with D tentatively TRBD1 (6 bases). CDR3 sequence: CASSLGQLSGNTIYF. The CDR3 DNA sequence: TGTGCCAGCAGCCTCGGACAGCTCTCTGGAAACACCATATATTTT.